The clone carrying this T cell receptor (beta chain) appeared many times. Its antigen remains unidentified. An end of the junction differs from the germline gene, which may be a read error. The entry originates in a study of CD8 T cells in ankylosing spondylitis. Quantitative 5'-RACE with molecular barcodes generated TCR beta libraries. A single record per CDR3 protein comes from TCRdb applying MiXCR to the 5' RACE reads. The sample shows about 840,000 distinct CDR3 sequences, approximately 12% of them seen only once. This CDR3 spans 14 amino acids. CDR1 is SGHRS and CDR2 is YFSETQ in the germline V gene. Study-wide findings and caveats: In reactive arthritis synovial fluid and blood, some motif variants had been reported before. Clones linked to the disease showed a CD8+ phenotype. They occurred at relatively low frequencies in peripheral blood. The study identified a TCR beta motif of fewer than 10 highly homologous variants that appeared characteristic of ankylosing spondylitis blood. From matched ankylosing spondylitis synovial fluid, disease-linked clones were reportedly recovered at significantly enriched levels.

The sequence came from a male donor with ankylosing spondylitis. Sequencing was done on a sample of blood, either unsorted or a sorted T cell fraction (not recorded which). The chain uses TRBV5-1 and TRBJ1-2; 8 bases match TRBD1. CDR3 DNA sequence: TGTGCCAGCAGCCCTGGACAGGGAAACTATGGCTACACCTTC. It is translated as CASSPGQGNYGYTF.